The 27 T cell receptor beta chains below come from one sample, sequenced in a study of PD-1 blockade in classical Hodgkin lymphoma. Using immunoSEQ multiplex PCR, the repertoire was profiled, and TCRdb retains in-frame clones only, with some absent. The sample holds about 47,000 clones, roughly 93% seen once. Time point in this sample: newly diagnosed, previously untreated cHL patient sample. Sequencing was done on a sample of peripheral blood mononuclear cells (PBMCs). These TCRs come from a human donor with classical Hodgkin lymphoma.

There are a few counts of this clone. This chain joins TRBV18 and TRBJ1-5; TRBD1 is a possible D gene (6 bases). The CDR3 consists of 16 residues. From germline, CDR1 is KGHSH and CDR2 LQKENI. Trimming left V 3 bases short and J 3 bases short, with 15 bases between. In DNA, the CDR3 is TGTGCCAGCTCACCGCAATCAGGGGCGTTCAATCAGCCCCAGCATTTT. Translation gives CASSPQSGAFNQPQHF.

This rearrangement joins TRBV9 to TRBJ1-2; no definite D call. Germline CDR1 and CDR2: SGDLS and YYNGEE. The length of the CDR3 is 16 residues. Trimming took off 4 bases at V and 4 bases at J, with 20 bases between the two ends. The CDR3 nucleotides are TGTGCCAGCAGCTCGTCGATAGGTTCCCAGCGCTATGGCTACACCTTC. As protein: CASSSSIGSQRYGYTF.

The V gene is TRBV28, the J gene TRBJ2-6; 9 bases are a match to TRBD2. The CDR3 covers 17 residues. In germline, CDR1 is MDHEN, CDR2 SYDVKM. V shed 2 bases, J shed 0 bases, and the junction held 2 bases outside the gene matches. CDR3 amino acids: CASSLLAGSSGANVLTF. The CDR3 DNA follows: TGTGCCAGCAGTTTACTAGCGGGGTCCTCTGGGGCCAACGTCCTGACTTTC.

The CDR3 DNA is TGTGCCAGCAGCTGGGGGCAGGGGACTGAGCAGTTCTTC. As protein: CASSWGQGTEQFF. The chain recombines TRBV5-5 with TRBJ2-1, with TRBD1 as a possible D gene (6 bases). V dropped 3 bases and J dropped 9 bases, with 13 bases sitting between them. This CDR3 has 13 amino acids. Germline values: CDR1 SGHKS, CDR2 YYEKEE (reference sequence).

The chain combines TRBV28 with TRBJ1-1; tentatively, D is TRBD1 (6 bases). CDR1 MDHEN and CDR2 SYDVKM come from the germline V gene. This CDR3 is built from 13 residues. V dropped 6 bases and J dropped 1 base, with 9 bases sitting between them. CDR3 DNA sequence: TGTGCCAGCAGACTGACAGGGAACACTGAAGCTTTCTTT. It specifies CASRLTGNTEAFF. The full variable domain, with the rest looked up from reference TRBV28 and TRBJ1-1, is DVKVTQSSRYLVKRTGEKVFLECVQDMDHENMFWYRQDPGLGLRLIYFSYDVKMKEKGDIPEGYSVSREKKERFSLILESASTNQTSMYLCASRLTGNTEAFFGQGTRLTVV.

The CDR3 bases are TGTGCCAGCAGTTCAGGCAGTCAGAACTATGGCTACACCTTC. Translating it yields CASSSGSQNYGYTF. The V call is TRBV6-1, the J call TRBJ1-2; D remains ambiguous. This CDR3 is 14 amino acids long. The V gene's germline CDR1 is MNHNS and CDR2 SASEGT. V was trimmed by 5 bases and J by 2 bases, leaving 12 bases between them.

V usage is TRBV7-3 and J usage is TRBJ2-1; a possible D gene is TRBD2 (6 bases). Trimming stripped 4 bases from V and 3 bases from J, with 13 bases between. The CDR3 is made up of 15 amino acids. Looked up from germline, CDR1 is SGHTA and CDR2 is FQGTGA. The CDR3 DNA reads TGTGCCAGCAGCTCCTTCGGCGGGGACTACAATGAGCAGTTCTTC. Protein product: CASSSFGGDYNEQFF.

The V call is TRBV5-1, the J call TRBJ1-3, with 11 bases aligning to TRBD1. V was clipped by 2 bases and J by 0 bases; unmatched bases: 7. The CDR3 has 18 amino acids. CDR1 is SGHRS and CDR2 is YFSETQ in the germline V gene. The CDR3 loop reads CASSFSGTGGSSGNTIYF. The CDR3 bases are TGCGCCAGCAGCTTCTCCGGGACAGGGGGTAGCTCTGGAAACACCATATATTTT. Complete variable domain (other parts from reference TRBV5-1 and TRBJ1-3): KAGVTQTPRYLIKTRGQQVTLSCSPISGHRSVSWYQQTPGQGLQFLFEYFSETQRNKGNFPGRFSGRQFSNSRSEMNVSTLELGDSALYLCASSFSGTGGSSGNTIYFGEGSWLTVV.

The chain joins TRBV10-3 to TRBJ2-2; D gene uncertain. Between the trimmed V and J ends, which lost 10 bases and 4 bases, there was a span of 7 bases. The germline gives CDR1 ENHRY, CDR2 SYGVKD. The CDR3 has 11 residues. The CDR3 protein is CATLRTGELFF. The CDR3 DNA sequence: TGTGCCACTCTACGCACCGGGGAGCTGTTTTTT.

The chain employs TRBV29-1 and TRBJ2-2; unclear D gene. The V and J ends lost 2 bases and 3 bases respectively, with 4 bases between them. The germline CDR1 and CDR2 sequences are SQVTM and ANQGSEA. The CDR3 runs 12 residues. Written as DNA, the CDR3 is TGCAGCGTTGAACTGGACACCGGGGAGCTGTTTTTT. It codes for CSVELDTGELFF.

V usage is TRBV19 and J usage is TRBJ1-1, with D possibly being TRBD1 (5 bases). The V and J ends lost 3 bases and 0 bases respectively, with 8 bases between them. Germline-derived CDR1 and CDR2 are LNHDA and SQIVND (reference sequence). The CDR3 runs to 14 residues. CDR3 sequence (DNA): TGTGCCAGTAGTATGAGGGGTTTGAACACTGAAGCTTTCTTT. This translates into CASSMRGLNTEAFF.

The V call is TRBV7-3, the J call TRBJ2-2; 13 nucleotides agree with TRBD2. This CDR3 has 16 residues. Germline V gene lookup returns CDR1 SGHTA and CDR2 FQGTGA. With V trimmed by 6 bases and J by 6 bases, 7 bases remained unmatched. CDR3 DNA: TGTGCCAGCAGTCCGACTAGCGGGAGGTTCCCCGGGGAGCTGTTTTTT. Encoded protein: CASSPTSGRFPGELFF. Full variable domain (remainder filled in from reference TRBV7-3 and TRBJ2-2): GAGVSQTPSNKVTEKGKYVELRCDPISGHTALYWYRQSLGQGPEFLIYFQGTGAADDSGLPNDRFFAVRPEGSVSTLKIQRTERGDSAVYLCASSPTSGRFPGELFFGEGSRLTVL.

The chain has TRBV27 and TRBJ2-6, with no clear D. Per the germline V gene, CDR1 is MNHEY and CDR2 is SMNVEV (reference sequence). V lost 5 bases to trimming and J lost 4 bases, with 12 bases between them. The CDR3 has 15 amino acids. CDR3 in DNA: TGTGCCAGCAGTCCACATGGGTCCGGGGCCAACGTCCTGACTTTC. This encodes CASSPHGSGANVLTF.

V usage is TRBV19 and J usage is TRBJ1-2; 9 bases are shared with TRBD1. This CDR3 has 14 residues. CDR1 LNHDA and CDR2 SQIVND come from the germline V gene (reference sequence). The ends lost 7 bases at V and 6 bases at J; junction bases unmatched: 9. CDR3 region: CASNPHRTGDGYTF. The CDR3 coding sequence is TGTGCCAGTAATCCCCATAGGACAGGGGATGGCTACACCTTC.

A single count supports this clone. The CDR3 loop reads CASSRGQGTNYGYTF. The CDR3 region has the DNA TGTGCCAGCAGCCGGGGACAGGGGACAAACTATGGCTACACCTTC. The chain joins TRBV5-6 to TRBJ1-2, with 10 bases fitting TRBD1. This CDR3 has 15 amino acids. Germline V lookup: CDR1 SGHDT, CDR2 YYEEEE. The junction had 5 bases not matched to a gene; V was cut back by 4 bases and J by 2 bases.

V gene TRBV5-1 combines with J gene TRBJ1-3; weak D call: TRBD1 (5 bases). Between the trimmed V and J ends, which lost 1 base and 7 bases, there was a span of 21 bases. The CDR3 length is 17 residues. Germline V lookup: CDR1 SGHRS, CDR2 YFSETQ. This CDR3 is CASSLSVRVGEGNTIYF. In nucleotides, the CDR3 is TGCGCCAGCAGCTTGTCTGTTCGAGTGGGGGAAGGCAACACCATATATTTT.

The chain recombines TRBV7-9 with TRBJ2-3; 10 bases align to TRBD2. With 3 bases clipped from V and 6 bases from J, the junction kept 6 bases outside the gene matches. This CDR3 comprises 15 residues. The germline CDR1 and CDR2 sequences are SEHNR and FQNEAQ (reference sequence). The CDR3 sequence: CASSFPSGRMDTQYF. As DNA, the CDR3 is TGTGCCAGCAGCTTCCCTAGCGGGAGAATGGATACGCAGTATTTT. The complete variable domain, with remaining parts taken from reference TRBV7-9 and TRBJ2-3, reads DTGVSQNPRHKITKRGQNVTFRCDPISEHNRLYWYRQTLGQGPEFLTYFQNEAQLEKSRLLSDRFSAERPKGSFSTLEIQRTEQGDSAMYLCASSFPSGRMDTQYFGPGTRLTVL.

The V gene is TRBV20-1, the J gene TRBJ2-1; no definite D call. This CDR3 has 11 amino acids. The ends were cut back, 6 bases at V and 7 bases at J, with 10 bases in the middle. Germline V gene data show CDR1 as DFQATT and CDR2 as SNEGSKA (reference sequence). The chain's CDR3 is CSASPGNEQFF. CDR3 nucleotide sequence: TGCAGTGCCAGCCCCGGGAATGAGCAGTTCTTC.

The chain combines TRBV11-2 with TRBJ2-5; 8 bases are a match to TRBD2. The V segment lost 3 bases and the J segment 4 bases; nucleotides outside the gene matches: 4. Germline V gives CDR1 SGHAT, CDR2 FQNNGV. The CDR3 has 14 residues. CDR3 region: CASSFIAGTETQYF. CDR3 DNA sequence: TGTGCCAGCAGCTTTATAGCGGGAACAGAGACCCAGTACTTC.

This sequence joins TRBV6-1 and TRBJ1-1; tentatively, D is TRBD1 (6 bases). V lost 3 bases, J lost 5 bases, and 16 bases lay in between. The CDR3 is 15 amino acids. CDR1 is MNHNS and CDR2 is SASEGT in the germline V gene. The DNA of the CDR3 is TGTGCCAGCAGTGACCGACAGGACGGGGGGACTGAAGCTTTCTTT. The encoded protein is CASSDRQDGGTEAFF.

The rearrangement joins TRBV28 to TRBJ2-1; TRBD2 agrees at 8 bases. V was pared by 6 bases and J by 7 bases, with 14 bases of the junction left unmatched. The CDR3 runs 16 residues. Germline CDR1 is MDHEN and CDR2 is SYDVKM. The CDR3 here is CASRDLGAGAWNEQFF. For the CDR3, the DNA is TGTGCCAGCAGGGACCTGGGAGCGGGAGCTTGGAATGAGCAGTTCTTC.

This clone was counted once. The chain links TRBV9 to TRBJ2-1; either TRBD1 or TRBD2 may fit D (5 bases each). In germline, CDR1 is SGDLS, CDR2 YYNGEE. V dropped 3 bases and J dropped 1 base, with 14 bases sitting between them. The CDR3 is 16 amino acids. In DNA form, the CDR3 reads TGTGCCAGCAGCGGGATGCAGGGAGAGTCCTACAATGAGCAGTTCTTC. This codes for CASSGMQGESYNEQFF.

The chain couples TRBV6-9 to TRBJ1-2, with D tentatively TRBD1 (6 bases). Per germline, CDR1 MNHGY and CDR2 SVAAGI. V lost 10 bases, J lost 4 bases, and 16 bases lay in between. The CDR3 is 13 residues long. As DNA, the CDR3 is TGTGCCACACTTCGACAGGAGTTCTATGGCTACACCTTC. This gives the protein CATLRQEFYGYTF.

CDR3 amino acids: CASSSSAGIRNYGYTF. DNA of the CDR3: TGTGCCAGCAGTTCCTCGGCAGGGATCAGAAACTATGGCTACACCTTC. The chain uses TRBV28 and TRBJ1-2; tentative D call: TRBD1 (5 bases). CDR1 is MDHEN, CDR2 SYDVKM, per germline. V was cut by 4 bases and J by 2 bases, with 17 bases left in between. CDR3 length equals 16 residues.

Points on this clone: The sample holds other DNA sequences that translate to the same CDR3. This chain connects TRBV9 to TRBJ2-3, with no clear D. Deletions cut 0 bases from V and 0 bases from J, with 5 bases between. This CDR3 region has 14 residues. Germline CDR1 SGDLS, CDR2 YYNGEE. In nucleotides, the CDR3 is TGTGCCAGCAGCGTAGTAGGCAGCACAGATACGCAGTATTTT. Protein product: CASSVVGSTDTQYF.

The rearrangement joins TRBV11-3 to TRBJ1-1; D is undetermined. The V gene lost 0 bases and the J gene lost 3 bases, with 8 bases spanning the gap. This CDR3 contains 14 residues. Germline lookup yields CDR1 SGHNT and CDR2 YENEEA. CDR3 sequence reads: CASSLDRWDTEAFF. Here the CDR3 DNA reads TGTGCCAGCAGCTTAGATCGATGGGACACTGAAGCTTTCTTT. The whole variable domain, remainder taken from reference TRBV11-3 and TRBJ1-1, is EAGVVQSPRYKIIEKKQPVAFWCNPISGHNTLYWYLQNLGQGPELLIRYENEEAVDDSQLPKDRFSAERLKGVDSTLKIQPAELGDSAVYLCASSLDRWDTEAFFGQGTRLTVV.

V usage is TRBV27 and J usage is TRBJ2-7, with D hard to call. CDR3 length: 13 amino acids. The germline V gene has CDR1 MNHEY and CDR2 SMNVEV (reference sequence). Trimming took off 4 bases at V and 3 bases at J, with 10 bases between the two ends. The CDR3 loop is CASSYKGNYEQYF. CDR3 in DNA: TGTGCCAGCAGTTATAAGGGAAACTACGAGCAGTACTTC.